This T cell receptor (beta chain) was found in a study of shared clonotypes between healthy human individuals (dated by TCRdb to the early 2020s). Regarding the complete study: A couple of women and a few men aged 18 to 49 years were included in the cohort. For each donor, three plates each were used for CD4 naive and CD4 memory, two plates were used for CD8 naive, and one plate was used for CD8 memory. The study deeply sequenced blood TCR repertoires of several healthy adults to estimate repertoire size and the extent of clonotype sharing between individuals. To increase sequencing depth and limit assay-specific biases, different laboratories used diverse techniques to prepare libraries and sequence TCR repertoires. Each donor's leukapheresis produced roughly between about 0.9 and 9.5 billion PBMCs.

The donors were healthy, HIV-negative adults who had no recently reported acute infections or vaccinations. Only Caucasian adults living in Nashville, Tennessee, USA were represented among the donors. CD4+ T cells were enriched by magnetic negative selection; naive cells were then positively selected on CD45RA, and the negative fraction formed the memory subset. Blood was collected by leukapheresis, and PBMCs were isolated by Ficoll-Histopaque density gradient centrifugation and then cryopreserved in liquid nitrogen vapor phase. Purity and quantity of every magnetically sorted T cell population were checked by analytical flow cytometry. From each sorted fraction, genomic DNA was isolated and quantified by UV absorbance on a Nanodrop 2000c. Using the deep immunoSEQ assay, multiplex PCR amplified TCR CDR3 regions from genomic DNA. Genomic DNA extracted from each cell subset was distributed evenly over all wells of several immunoSEQ 96-well plates, and each plate served as one replicate. For sorted subsets, 150 to 200 ng genomic DNA, equal to 30,000 or so T cell genomes, was loaded into each replicate PCR. Purified libraries were measured with a Qubit 3.0 fluorometer, size-checked on a Bioanalyzer 2100, and measured again with the KAPA Library Quantification kit. Every immunoSEQ 96-well plate was sequenced on a separate single-read 150-cycle Illumina NextSeq 550 flow cell. The original pipeline was this. Because the immunoSEQ output held only junctional sequences and lacked quality scores, the filtering could not match the filtering applied to full-length reads. Sequences were annotated with PyIR, a Python wrapper for IgBLAST v1.9, using IMGT germline references to assign V/J genes and CDR3. Reads with weak V/J assignments (E-value above 1e-6), missing CDR3, stop codons, out-of-frame junctions, or ambiguous translated residues were removed. V3J clonotypes were defined as sequences sharing an identical inferred V gene, J gene, and CDR3 amino acid sequence. Percentage overlap between repertoires was calculated by dividing the number of shared unique clonotypes by the size of the smaller repertoire. RTK rarefaction, the Chao1 estimator, and Recon v2.1 estimates of unobserved clonotypes were used to assess repertoire richness. For all TCRbeta clonotypes obtained by the gDNA method from several donors, generation probabilities were computed with OLGA. This immuneACCESS table, as held by TCRdb, lists in-frame sequences with V and J called but not all clones. Of the missing ones, under half trace to an unresolved V gene in checked studies; the others have no known cause. V and J calls and clone size come straight from that table; D and trimming were deduced from the DNA. This sample has roughly 1,500,000 clones in its table, and approximately 98% of those were observed once. Less than 0.55% of the sample is in the top ten clones.

Study-wide conclusions, independent of this receptor: Higher generation probabilities were observed for clonotypes shared by all four sorted-subset donors than for non-shared clonotypes. Larger estimated clonotype richness was generally found for naive subsets than for memory subsets. Pairwise subsampling led to the expectation that sequencing depth would affect the degree of clonotype sharing among donors. Rarefaction of sorted-subset datasets indicated incomplete sequencing despite the large sequencing depth. Because the study included a small number of donors, the genetic and exposure-history diversity represented was limited. Sampling was restricted to blood, and TCR repertoires in tissue are likely to differ from TCR repertoires in blood. Across four donors, about 4.5% of naive CD4, approximately 4% of naive CD8, 2% to 2.5% of memory CD4, and 0.4% of memory CD8 clonotypes were shared.

CDR1 and CDR2, looked up from the germline V gene, are SGHRS and YFSETQ. Trimming at the junction amounts to 2 bases on V and 0 bases on J, and the germline ends lie 11 bases apart. CDR3 length: 16 amino acids, cysteine to phenylalanine. Only the CDR3 portion is preserved as DNA: 48 bases, with reading frame beginning at the first base. With respect to this clone: Its antigen is unknown. Base qualities are not at hand, and no much larger clone is one base apart.

Sample: naive CD4+ T cells sorted from blood. The cell subset or site label, read with the paper, signifies: CD45RA+ positively selected. Recombination linked TRBV5-1 to TRBJ2-2; there is no confident call for the D gene. The sequence came from a young man in good health. The CDR3 protein is CASSFLHDSNTGELFF. The bases are TGCGCCAGCAGCTTTCTCCACGATTCGAACACCGGGGAGCTGTTTTTT.